These 21 T cell receptor beta chains were all obtained from the same sample, sequenced in a study of T cell changes during pregnancy in multiple sclerosis. Measured with immunoSEQ multiplex PCR; TCRdb has only the in-frame clones, and not every one. Of some 94,000 clones in the sample, roughly 90% are singletons; the top ten hold approximately 1.5%. This material consisted of peripheral blood, taken in the first trimester of pregnancy. The receptor set was obtained from a female donor with multiple sclerosis, enrolled in a pregnancy study.

This clone was counted a few times. The genes are TRBV10-1 and TRBJ2-7; 7 nucleotides align to TRBD1. Germline-derived CDR1 and CDR2 are WNHNN and SYGVQD (reference sequence). The V segment lost 2 bases and the J segment 5 bases; nucleotides outside the gene matches: 3. The length of the CDR3 is 13 residues. In DNA form, the CDR3 reads TGCGCCAGCAGTGAGGACAGGGCGGACGAGCAGTACTTC. Residues: CASSEDRADEQYF.

This chain connects TRBV19 to TRBJ1-5; 7 bases match TRBD1. CDR3 length: 15 residues. CDR1 and CDR2 (germline): LNHDA, SQIVND (reference sequence). The V segment lost 7 bases and the J segment 0 bases; nucleotides outside the gene matches: 6. The CDR3 DNA sequence: TGTGCCAGTACACAGGGGCTAAATAGCAATCAGCCCCAGCATTTT. Translating it yields CASTQGLNSNQPQHF.

The chain is built from TRBV5-6 and TRBJ2-2; the D gene is possibly TRBD2 (5 bases). In germline, CDR1 is SGHDT, CDR2 YYEEEE. Deletions cut 0 bases from V and 4 bases from J, with 13 bases between. The CDR3 runs 16 residues. The CDR3 region has the DNA TGTGCCAGCAGCTTGGGCGGAGGCTTTCCCACCGGGGAGCTGTTTTTT. Translated: CASSLGGGFPTGELFF.

J is TRBJ2-1 and V is TRBV19, with D perhaps TRBD1 (6 bases). V was cut by 3 bases and J by 2 bases, with 11 bases left in between. The CDR3 has 15 amino acids. CDR1 is LNHDA, CDR2 SQIVND, per germline (reference sequence). The CDR3 nucleotides are TGTGCCAGTAGTATCGAGGGGGATGCCTACAATGAGCAGTTCTTC. Encoded protein: CASSIEGDAYNEQFF. Full variable domain (outside the CDR3, taken from reference TRBV19 and TRBJ2-1): DGGITQSPKYLFRKEGQNVTLSCEQNLNHDAMYWYRQDPGQGLRLIYYSQIVNDFQKGDIAEGYSVSREKKESFPLTVTSAQKNPTAFYLCASSIEGDAYNEQFFGPGTRLTVL.

V gene TRBV19 combines with J gene TRBJ2-7; D gene ambiguous. Germline V gene lookup returns CDR1 LNHDA and CDR2 SQIVND (reference sequence). The CDR3 runs to 13 residues. The V gene lost 1 base and the J gene lost 1 base, with 5 bases spanning the gap. CDR3 in amino acids: CASSIGLSYEQYF. The CDR3 DNA is TGTGCCAGTAGTATAGGTCTTTCCTACGAGCAGTACTTC.

The chain couples TRBV21-1 to TRBJ2-7; TRBD1, the table's D call, lacks a check against the DNA. TRBV21-1 is deemed a pseudogene. The CDR3 totals 16 residues. The chain's CDR3 is CASSKAGGGRTYEQYF. The CDR3, as DNA: TGTGCCAGCAGCAAAGCAGGAGGGGGCCGTACCTACGAGCAGTACTTC.

The V call is TRBV19, the J call TRBJ2-7, with 10 bases fitting TRBD2. J gave up 2 bases and V 7 bases, and 8 bases lay outside the gene matches. From germline, CDR1 is LNHDA and CDR2 SQIVND (reference sequence). The CDR3 is 15 amino acids. Here the CDR3 DNA reads TGTGCCAGTAACCAGCGGGAGGGCTCCACCTACGAGCAGTACTTC. Residues: CASNQREGSTYEQYF. Full variable domain (outside the CDR3, taken from reference TRBV19 and TRBJ2-7): DGGITQSPKYLFRKEGQNVTLSCEQNLNHDAMYWYRQDPGQGLRLIYYSQIVNDFQKGDIAEGYSVSREKKESFPLTVTSAQKNPTAFYLCASNQREGSTYEQYFGPGTRLTVT.

This clone came up a few times. The V gene is TRBV28, the J gene TRBJ1-5, with no clear D. The CDR3 totals 11 residues. The V end was cut by 6 bases, the J end by 4 bases, with 4 bases between. In germline, CDR1 is MDHEN, CDR2 SYDVKM. The CDR3 loop is CASRQNQPQHF. The CDR3 DNA reads TGTGCCAGCAGACAGAATCAGCCCCAGCATTTT.

The V gene is TRBV15, the J gene TRBJ2-3; D is unresolved. The CDR3 contains 13 residues. Germline-derived CDR1 and CDR2 are LNHNV and YYDKDF (reference sequence). V gave up 0 bases and J gave up 4 bases, with 5 bases separating them. CDR3: CATSRDIADTQYF. CDR3 in DNA: TGTGCCACCAGCAGAGATATCGCAGATACGCAGTATTTT.

This chain uses TRBV27 with TRBJ1-5, with D unclear. V dropped 6 bases and J dropped 1 base, with 13 bases sitting between them. The germline gives CDR1 MNHEY, CDR2 SMNVEV (reference sequence). The CDR3 spans 15 residues. The CDR3 is CASRPGTRSNQPQHF. The CDR3 region has the DNA TGTGCCAGCAGGCCAGGAACGAGAAGCAATCAGCCCCAGCATTTT.

This chain uses TRBV13 with TRBJ2-5; TRBD2 might be the D (6 bases). CDR1 is PRHDT and CDR2 is FYEKMQ in the germline V gene (reference sequence). V was shortened by 5 bases and J by 3 bases, with 16 bases between the two germline ends. This CDR3 spans 15 amino acids. CDR3 residues: CASSPNGAGKETQYF. The CDR3 DNA reads TGTGCCAGCAGCCCCAACGGGGCGGGGAAAGAGACCCAGTACTTC.

This chain connects TRBV2 to TRBJ2-7, with a tentative D call TRBD2 (7 bases). Trimming pared 4 bases from V and 6 bases from J, leaving 10 bases between. This CDR3 is 12 amino acids long. In germline, CDR1 is SNHLY, CDR2 FYNNEI. CDR3 in DNA: TGTGCCAGCAGTGGGGGGGGCGGCGAGCAGTACTTC. This encodes CASSGGGGEQYF.

The J gene is TRBJ2-2, the V gene TRBV7-9; TRBD2 matches at 8 bases. CDR1 SEHNR and CDR2 FQNEAQ come from the germline V gene (reference sequence). J lost 4 bases, V lost 5 bases, and 6 bases had no gene match. The length of the CDR3 is 15 residues. CDR3 sequence reads: CASSPPAGVTGELFF. CDR3 nucleotide sequence: TGTGCCAGCAGCCCCCCAGCGGGAGTCACCGGGGAGCTGTTTTTT.

The chain combines TRBV23-1 with TRBJ2-5, with D perhaps TRBD1 (5 bases). TRBV23-1 is identified as an open reading frame with a role that is uncertain. Trimming left V 1 base short and J 4 bases short, with 16 bases between. CDR3 length: 16 residues. The CDR3 loop reads CASSQLSGVGVETQYF. The CDR3 coding sequence is TGCGCCAGCAGTCAATTATCAGGAGTAGGGGTAGAGACCCAGTACTTC.

The rearrangement joins TRBV28 to TRBJ2-7; a possible D gene is TRBD1 (6 bases). The CDR3 contains 14 residues. Trimming pared 3 bases from V and 1 base from J, leaving 10 bases between. Germline loops: CDR1 MDHEN, CDR2 SYDVKM. The CDR3 coding sequence is TGTGCCAGCAGTTTGGTCGGGACATCCTACGAGCAGTACTTC. It translates to CASSLVGTSYEQYF.

The chain couples TRBV7-3 to TRBJ2-1, with TRBD2 matching 9 bases. J gave up 3 bases and V 2 bases, and 8 bases lay outside the gene matches. Per the germline V gene, CDR1 is SGHTA and CDR2 is FQGTGA. The CDR3 spans 17 residues. The CDR3: CASSLYLTSGIYNEQFF. CDR3 nucleotide sequence: TGTGCCAGCAGCTTATATTTGACTAGCGGAATCTACAATGAGCAGTTCTTC.

The genes are TRBV4-1 and TRBJ2-7; TRBD2 agrees at 8 bases. Germline assignment: CDR1 MGHRA and CDR2 YSYEKL. This CDR3 contains 15 residues. Unmatched junction bases numbered 7, after V lost 1 base and J lost 5 bases. In DNA form, the CDR3 reads TGCGCCAGCAGCCAAGCCTCCCTAGCGGGCCACGAGCAGTACTTC. Translating gives CASSQASLAGHEQYF.

This chain links TRBV6-5 with TRBJ2-7; the D gene could be TRBD1 or TRBD2 (7 bases each). The CDR3 covers 15 residues. V lost 6 bases to trimming and J lost 2 bases, with 17 bases between them. Germline V gene sequence: CDR1 MNHEY, CDR2 SVGAGI. For the CDR3, the DNA is TGTGCCAGCAGATACGGGAGGACAGGAACCTACGAGCAGTACTTC. Translating gives CASRYGRTGTYEQYF.

This chain connects TRBV7-9 to TRBJ2-7; TRBD1 matches at 8 bases. The CDR3 is 16 residues long. CDR1 SEHNR and CDR2 FQNEAQ come from the germline V gene (reference sequence). Trimming cost V 5 bases and J 0 bases; bases outside gene matches: 9. The CDR3 sequence is CASSPGQGIGSYEQYF. DNA of the CDR3: TGTGCCAGCAGCCCCGGACAGGGAATCGGCTCCTACGAGCAGTACTTC.

The chain couples TRBV7-2 to TRBJ2-1; D is unresolved. V was cut by 6 bases and J by 9 bases, with 9 bases left in between. This CDR3 is 11 amino acids long. Germline assignment: CDR1 SGHTA and CDR2 FQGNSA. CDR3 DNA: TGTGCCAGCAGTCCTTACGGTGAGCAGTTCTTC. Translated: CASSPYGEQFF.

This rearrangement joins TRBV7-9 to TRBJ2-1; TRBD2 might be the D (6 bases). The CDR3 runs to 13 residues. Germline V gene lookup returns CDR1 SEHNR and CDR2 FQNEAQ (reference sequence). Trimming pared 1 base from V and 10 bases from J, leaving 11 bases between. As DNA, the CDR3 is TGTGCCAGCAGCTTAGATTGGGGAGGCGAGCAGTTCTTC. Translation gives CASSLDWGGEQFF.